These 8 T cell receptor beta chains were sequenced from one sample in a study of PD-1 blockade in classical Hodgkin lymphoma (TCRdb year 2020). The method behind the library was the immunoSEQ multiplex PCR assay. Sourced from immuneACCESS, this table was stored by TCRdb with only in-frame sequences that have V and J called. A share of the clones is absent; for the studies checked, an unresolved V gene accounts for under half, and the remainder has no known explanation. The sample yields 1,500 to 2,000 clones; 82% were counted once. Around 9.6% of the sample is held by the ten biggest clonotypes. What this sample's time point label stands for: cycle 1 day 1 (C1D1), immediately before nivolumab initiation. Every trial patient had relapsed after autologous stem cell transplantation, and cohorts A, B and C differed in prior brentuximab vedotin exposure. Using a Miltenyi CD8+ T cell isolation kit, CD8+ T cells were purified from thawed PBMCs through magnetic negative selection.

This specimen consisted of CD8+ T cells from blood, obtained at baseline. Receptor source: a human donor with classical Hodgkin lymphoma.

The genes are TRBV7-9 and TRBJ2-7; D is possibly TRBD2 (6 bases). Germline-derived CDR1 and CDR2 are SEHNR and FQNEAQ (reference sequence). Trimming took off 1 base at V and 5 bases at J, with 9 bases between the two ends. CDR3 length: 13 amino acids. The CDR3 nucleotides are TGTGCCAGCAGCTTAGGACTAGAGAACGAGCAGTACTTC. This codes for CASSLGLENEQYF.

The rearrangement joins TRBV4-1 to TRBJ1-5; TRBD1 matches at 8 bases. The junction had 7 bases not matched to a gene; V was cut back by 4 bases and J by 5 bases. This CDR3 is 15 amino acids long. CDR1 and CDR2 from the germline V gene are MGHRA and YSYEKL. Here the CDR3 reads CASSLVTGDDQPQHF. In DNA, the CDR3 is TGCGCCAGCAGCCTTGTGACAGGGGATGATCAGCCCCAGCATTTT.

V gene TRBV5-8 combines with J gene TRBJ2-7; possibly TRBD1 for D (6 bases). Trimming cost V 0 bases and J 2 bases, with 12 bases left between them. Germline CDR1 and CDR2: SGHTS and YDEGEE. This CDR3 is built from 15 residues. The CDR3 protein is CASSLVVQGPYEQYF. The CDR3 DNA follows: TGTGCCAGCAGCTTGGTCGTACAGGGTCCCTACGAGCAGTACTTC.

The CDR3 is CASSSTGSGYTF. Here the CDR3 DNA reads TGTGCCAGCAGTTCGACAGGGTCTGGCTACACCTTC. The rearrangement links TRBV27 to TRBJ1-2; 7 bases align to TRBD1. V lost 4 bases, J lost 7 bases, and 3 bases stayed unmatched. The germline V gene has CDR1 MNHEY and CDR2 SMNVEV (reference sequence). This CDR3 has 12 residues.

This clone has more than one count but fewer than ten. This rearrangement joins TRBV30 to TRBJ1-2, with D perhaps TRBD1 (5 bases). Between the trimmed V and J ends, which lost 1 base and 5 bases, there was a span of 17 bases. In germline, CDR1 is GTSNPN, CDR2 SVGIG (reference sequence). The CDR3 sequence is 15 residues long. In DNA form, the CDR3 reads TGTGCCTGGAGTGCCACGACAGCCGGGGGATATGGCTACACCTTC. Protein: CAWSATTAGGYGYTF. The full variable domain, completed using reference TRBV30 and TRBJ1-2, is SQTIHQWPATLVQPVGSPLSLECTVEGTSNPNLYWYRQAAGRGLQLLFYSVGIGQISSEVPQNLSASRPQDRQFILSSKKLLLSDSGFYLCAWSATTAGGYGYTFGSGTRLTVV.

This chain connects TRBV27 to TRBJ2-1; no firm D call. The CDR3 has 12 amino acids. V lost 2 bases and J 7 bases, leaving 6 bases between the germline ends. Germline CDR1 and CDR2: MNHEY and SMNVEV (reference sequence). The CDR3, as DNA: TGTGCCAGCAGTTTAGGAAGTAATGAGCAGTTCTTC. Amino acid sequence: CASSLGSNEQFF.

The chain is built from TRBV7-9 and TRBJ2-1; 11 bases line up with TRBD1. The CDR3 loop spans 16 amino acids. From germline, CDR1 is SEHNR and CDR2 FQNEAQ (reference sequence). Trimming removed 4 bases from V and 10 bases from J; junction bases left unmatched: 12. CDR3 sequence: CASSSPGDRGVREQFF. The CDR3 nucleotides are TGTGCCAGCAGCTCACCCGGGGACAGGGGGGTCAGGGAGCAGTTCTTC.

Only one count was recorded for this clone. The chain combines TRBV4-3 with TRBJ2-5; 8 nucleotides match TRBD2. The DNA end favors TRBJ2-7, so the J call may be wrong. The CDR3 length is 18 residues. Germline loops: CDR1 LGHNA, CDR2 YSLEER. The CDR3 nucleotides are TGCGCCAGCAGCCCTGTTAGGGGGAGCGGGAGTGTGCTGGACGAGCAGTACTTC. This codes for CASSPVRGSGSVLDEQYF.